This entry lists 20 T cell receptor beta chains sequenced from one sample in a study of T cells in Graves' hyperthyroidism and ophthalmopathy. RNA transcripts served as the template for amplifying TCR beta CDR3 regions. The HTBI primer set served for first-round RT-PCR of the TCR CDR3. TCRdb recomputed calls from the multiplex PCR reads with MiXCR, one row per CDR3 protein. The table shows about 600,000 distinct CDR3 sequences, with about 15% occurring only once. The sample consisted of blood. Receptors were obtained from a woman aged 45-60 years with Graves' ophthalmopathy.

This clonotype was recorded many times. This chain joins TRBV2 and TRBJ2-3, with 10 bases that match TRBD2. Germline V gene data show CDR1 as SNHLY and CDR2 as FYNNEI. CDR3 size: 14 residues. J gave up 1 base and V 7 bases, and 2 bases lay outside the gene matches. The CDR3 protein is CASKLAGGTDTQYF. CDR3 nucleotide sequence: TGTGCCAGCAAGCTAGCGGGAGGCACAGATACGCAGTATTTT. Full variable domain (rest looked up from reference TRBV2 and TRBJ2-3): EPEVTQTPSHQVTQMGQEVILRCVPISNHLYFYWYRQILGQKVEFLVSFYNNEISEKSEIFDDQFSVERPDGSNFTLKIRSTKLEDSAMYFCASKLAGGTDTQYFGPGTRLTVL.

This clonotype was detected ten times or more. V gene TRBV11-2 combines with J gene TRBJ2-5; D possibly uses TRBD1 or TRBD2 (5 bases each). V was shortened by 4 bases and J by 5 bases, with 11 bases between the two germline ends. The germline gives CDR1 SGHAT, CDR2 FQNNGV. This CDR3 contains 13 residues. The CDR3 is CASSWDRRETQYF. The CDR3 DNA is TGTGCCAGCAGCTGGGACCGCAGGGAGACCCAGTACTTC.

The V call is TRBV19, the J call TRBJ1-2; D not resolved. CDR1 and CDR2 from the germline V gene are LNHDA and SQIVND (reference sequence). The V end was cut by 6 bases, the J end by 1 base, with 24 bases between. This CDR3 is built from 18 residues. DNA of the CDR3: TGTGCCAGTAGCTTTTTGTCAGAGGAGGAAAGCCTTAACTATGGCTACACCTTC. Translation gives CASSFLSEEESLNYGYTF. The whole variable domain, filled in from reference TRBV19 and TRBJ1-2, reads DGGITQSPKYLFRKEGQNVTLSCEQNLNHDAMYWYRQDPGQGLRLIYYSQIVNDFQKGDIAEGYSVSREKKESFPLTVTSAQKNPTAFYLCASSFLSEEESLNYGYTFGSGTRLTVV.

This clonotype was picked up a small number of times. The rearrangement joins TRBV5-1 to TRBJ2-3; D not resolved. The CDR3 covers 11 residues. Trimming shortened V by 6 bases and J by 5 bases, and 7 bases separated the two germline ends. Looked up from germline, CDR1 is SGHRS and CDR2 is YFSETQ. The CDR3 DNA is TGCGCCAGCAACTTCTTAGATACGCAGTATTTT. This codes for CASNFLDTQYF.

This clonotype showed up many times. The chain has TRBV7-2 and TRBJ2-5; possible D gene TRBD1, 6 bases. The CDR3 runs to 17 residues. V lost 1 base and J lost 7, with 22 bases in between. CDR1 and CDR2 from the germline V gene are SGHTA and FQGNSA. CDR3 DNA sequence: TGTGCCAGCAGCTTAGAGCCCCGGGACACCCTAGTTTCGACCCAGTACTTC. Encoded protein: CASSLEPRDTLVSTQYF. The full variable domain, in which reference TRBV7-2 and TRBJ2-5 provide the parts outside the CDR3, is GAGVSQSPSNKVTEKGKDVELRCDPISGHTALYWYRQSLGQGLEFLIYFQGNSAPDKSGLPSDRFSAERTGGSVSTLTIQRTQQEDSAVYLCASSLEPRDTLVSTQYFGPGTRLLVL.

This clonotype was seen repeatedly, ten times or more. This rearrangement joins TRBV4-1 to TRBJ2-7; 11 bases align to TRBD2. Trimming at V came to 4 bases and at J to 3 bases, leaving 5 bases not matched to a gene. Germline loops: CDR1 MGHRA, CDR2 YSYEKL. The CDR3 consists of 15 residues. The CDR3 nucleotides read TGCGCCAGCAGCCGGTTAGCGGGGGGGGACTACGAGCAGTACTTC. It yields the protein CASSRLAGGDYEQYF.

This clonotype occurred many times. This chain links TRBV27 with TRBJ2-7, with D possibly being TRBD1 (6 bases). The CDR3 has 14 residues. Germline V gene lookup returns CDR1 MNHEY and CDR2 SMNVEV (reference sequence). V dropped 3 bases and J dropped 3 bases, with 12 bases sitting between them. CDR3 loop: CASSFFGRGYEQYF. The CDR3 bases are TGTGCCAGCAGTTTTTTCGGCAGGGGCTACGAGCAGTACTTC.

This clonotype was detected ten times or more. V and J are TRBV5-1 and TRBJ2-2, with 12 bases lining up with TRBD2. V was clipped by 5 bases and J by 5 bases; unmatched bases: 4. This CDR3 has 15 amino acids. Germline values: CDR1 SGHRS, CDR2 YFSETQ. This chain's CDR3 is CASRTGLAGTGELFF. CDR3 sequence (DNA): TGCGCCAGCAGGACCGGACTAGCGGGAACCGGGGAGCTGTTTTTT.

This clonotype occurred once. The rearrangement uses TRBV7-3 and TRBJ1-2; TRBD1 is a possible D gene (6 bases). With 5 bases removed from V and 8 bases from J, the gap between germline ends came to 15 bases. This CDR3 spans 13 amino acids. Germline CDR1 is SGHTA and CDR2 is FQGTGA. CDR3 nucleotide sequence: TGTGCCAGCAGCCGAAGGGGGGCGGAGGGCTACACCTTC. This codes for CASSRRGAEGYTF.

This clonotype was counted many times. The chain links TRBV30 to TRBJ1-5; D is ambiguous. The CDR3 contains 13 residues. V dropped 2 bases and J dropped 3 bases, with 8 bases sitting between them. Germline values: CDR1 GTSNPN, CDR2 SVGIG (reference sequence). The CDR3 coding sequence is TGTGCCTGGAGTAGTCAGGACAATCAGCCCCAGCATTTT. As protein: CAWSSQDNQPQHF.

This clonotype came up many times. Just one base apart from a much larger clone, this may be a read error. This chain connects TRBV12-3 or TRBV12-4 to TRBJ2-2, with D unclear. V lost 0 bases and J lost 7, with 3 bases in between. This CDR3 comprises 12 residues. In nucleotides, the CDR3 is TGTGCCAGCAGTTTAGCCGGCGGGGAGCTGTTTTTT. Encoded protein: CASSLAGGELFF.

This clonotype was observed a single time. With a much larger clone just one base away, this may be a read error. CDR3 in amino acids: CASRMGLSRPRDTQYF. CDR3 bases: TGTGCCAGCAGGATGGGACTATCAAGGCCCCGAGATACGCAGTATTTT. The J gene is TRBJ2-3, the V gene TRBV6-2 or TRBV6-3; 7 bases align to TRBD2. The CDR3 spans 16 residues. Germline trimming cut 6 bases from V and 5 bases from J; bases unmatched to any gene: 14. CDR1 is MNHEY and CDR2 is SVGEGT in the germline V gene.

The gene calls are TRBV27 and TRBJ1-6; 7 nucleotides line up with TRBD1. Per germline, CDR1 MNHEY and CDR2 SMNVEV (reference sequence). The CDR3 is made up of 15 amino acids. Trimming cost V 7 bases and J 7 bases; bases outside gene matches: 10. The CDR3 sequence: CASTITGARNSPLHF. The DNA for the CDR3 is TGTGCCAGCACTATAACAGGGGCCAGAAATTCACCCCTCCACTTT.

This clonotype has a count of ten or more. The rearrangement uses TRBV11-2 and TRBJ2-7; D is undetermined. Germline loops: CDR1 SGHAT, CDR2 FQNNGV. The CDR3 loop spans 15 amino acids. Trimming shortened V by 6 bases and J by 2 bases, and 17 bases separated the two germline ends. CDR3 DNA: TGTGCCAGCAGAGGTCAGGCAGCCACAACCTACGAGCAGTACTTC. Translating it yields CASRGQAATTYEQYF. Full variable domain (missing parts from reference TRBV11-2 and TRBJ2-7): EAGVAQSPRYKIIEKRQSVAFWCNPISGHATLYWYQQILGQGPKLLIQFQNNGVVDDSQLPKDRFSAERLKGVDSTLKIQPAKLEDSAVYLCASRGQAATTYEQYFGPGTRLTVT.

Only a few counts were recorded for this clonotype. This chain links TRBV20-1 with TRBJ2-5, with 8 bases fitting TRBD1. The V segment lost 1 base and the J segment 4 bases; nucleotides outside the gene matches: 2. The CDR3 loop spans 13 amino acids. CDR1 and CDR2 (germline): DFQATT, SNEGSKA (reference sequence). DNA for the CDR3: TGCAGTGCTAGAGGGGGACAGGCAGAGACCCAGTACTTC. Its protein is CSARGGQAETQYF.

This clonotype came up a few times. The chain couples TRBV11-2 to TRBJ1-4; 7 bases agree with TRBD1. J was trimmed by 4 bases and V by 5 bases; bases with no gene match: 7. This CDR3 region has 15 residues. The germline gives CDR1 SGHAT, CDR2 FQNNGV. This chain's CDR3 is CASSAGTVNNEKLFF. The CDR3 bases are TGTGCCAGCAGCGCTGGGACAGTTAATAATGAAAAACTGTTTTTT.

This clonotype was seen more than once but under ten times. The chain uses TRBV7-9 and TRBJ2-1; the match to TRBD2 covers 8 bases. V shed 5 bases and J 5 bases; nucleotides not matched to a gene: 11. Germline lookup yields CDR1 SEHNR and CDR2 FQNEAQ (reference sequence). The CDR3 is 16 amino acids. The CDR3 region is CASSQRSGRVDNEQFF. DNA for the CDR3: TGTGCCAGCAGCCAGCGATCCGGGAGGGTCGACAATGAGCAGTTCTTC.

In this sample, this clonotype turned up many times. The CDR3 is CASSLTVGTDTQYF. In nucleotides, the CDR3 is TGCGCCAGCAGCTTGACAGTAGGTACAGATACGCAGTATTTT. The chain couples TRBV5-1 to TRBJ2-3, with D unclear. This CDR3 has 14 amino acids. V lost 1 base and J lost 3, with 9 bases in between. Germline lookup yields CDR1 SGHRS and CDR2 YFSETQ.

V gene TRBV28 combines with J gene TRBJ2-2; D is perhaps TRBD2 (6 bases). The CDR3 is 15 residues long. Germline V CDR1 and CDR2: MDHEN, SYDVKM. V shed 2 bases and J shed 5 bases, with 12 bases lying between them. CDR3 region: CASSLTGVGTGELFF. DNA of the CDR3: TGTGCCAGCAGTTTAACGGGAGTAGGTACCGGGGAGCTGTTTTTT.

This clonotype was detected ten times or more. The J gene is TRBJ2-5, the V gene TRBV11-3, with 8 bases fitting TRBD1. CDR1 and CDR2 from the germline V gene are SGHNT and YENEEA. This CDR3 spans 16 amino acids. V dropped 1 base and J dropped 1; count of bases not matched to a gene: 5. In DNA, the CDR3 is TGTGCCAGCAGCTTAGGCGGACAGGGTCCCCAAGAGACCCAGTACTTC. This translates into CASSLGGQGPQETQYF.